This T cell receptor (beta chain) was recorded in a study of cytomegalovirus exposure and HLA in healthy donors. Study details: According to later analysis, the same platform produced the 120 validation and several hundred first-cohort repertoires. Study results and limitations: Reports indicated that the classifier achieved high specificity and sensitivity in diagnosing cytomegalovirus status. In vitro confirmation showed three CMV-associated chains to be CMV antigen specific. Researchers catalogued around 150 TCR beta chains as cytomegalovirus-associated.

This clone has a handful of counts. Its antigen remains unknown. Sequencing was performed with immunoSEQ multiplex PCR; in TCRdb, only in-frame clones are kept and a portion is missing. This table has roughly 270,000 clones, over 75% appearing once. V lost 1 base, J lost 5 bases, and 14 bases lay in between. Germline CDR1 is SEHNR and CDR2 is FQNEAQ (reference sequence). The CDR3 spans 15 residues. This chain joins TRBV7-9 and TRBJ1-2; maybe TRBD1 (5 bases). Source material: PBMCs. The clonotype was recovered from a woman under 30 in good health and CMV-seronegative. The CDR3 is CASSLGGAFVYGYTF. DNA of the CDR3: TGTGCCAGCAGCTTAGGGGGCGCATTCGTGTATGGCTACACCTTC.